The sequence of this T cell receptor beta chain was determined in a study of vaccination effects on CD4 cells after COVID-19. Findings and limits, study-wide: Both infection-induced and vaccine-induced clones contracted markedly at late post-vaccination timepoints.

This clone appeared a few times. Its antigen is currently unknown. The CDR3 is made up of 15 amino acids. Germline values: CDR1 MGHRA, CDR2 YSYEKL. V lost 1 base and J 2 bases, leaving 10 bases between the germline ends. Only in-frame clones appear in the TCRdb table, and some are missing; sequencing was by immunoSEQ multiplex PCR. Among 30,000 to 45,000 clones listed, under 75% were seen once. CD4+ T cells specific for antigen were expanded with viral peptide pools by the ViraFEST assay before sequencing. Investigators separated out CD4+ T cells once 9 to 11 days of culture had passed. The study found no prior SARS-CoV-2 infection in the vaccine recipients, who tested negative for nucleocapsid antibodies.

The sample consisted of CD4+ T cells from PBMCs cultured with SARS-CoV-2 spike peptides, taken before COVID-19 vaccination. This chain connects TRBV4-1 to TRBJ2-3; D call uncertain. The sequence derives from a human donor who received a COVID-19 vaccine. CDR3 protein: CASSQVQTNTDTQYF. The DNA for the CDR3 is TGCGCCAGCAGCCAAGTTCAGACCAACACAGATACGCAGTATTTT.